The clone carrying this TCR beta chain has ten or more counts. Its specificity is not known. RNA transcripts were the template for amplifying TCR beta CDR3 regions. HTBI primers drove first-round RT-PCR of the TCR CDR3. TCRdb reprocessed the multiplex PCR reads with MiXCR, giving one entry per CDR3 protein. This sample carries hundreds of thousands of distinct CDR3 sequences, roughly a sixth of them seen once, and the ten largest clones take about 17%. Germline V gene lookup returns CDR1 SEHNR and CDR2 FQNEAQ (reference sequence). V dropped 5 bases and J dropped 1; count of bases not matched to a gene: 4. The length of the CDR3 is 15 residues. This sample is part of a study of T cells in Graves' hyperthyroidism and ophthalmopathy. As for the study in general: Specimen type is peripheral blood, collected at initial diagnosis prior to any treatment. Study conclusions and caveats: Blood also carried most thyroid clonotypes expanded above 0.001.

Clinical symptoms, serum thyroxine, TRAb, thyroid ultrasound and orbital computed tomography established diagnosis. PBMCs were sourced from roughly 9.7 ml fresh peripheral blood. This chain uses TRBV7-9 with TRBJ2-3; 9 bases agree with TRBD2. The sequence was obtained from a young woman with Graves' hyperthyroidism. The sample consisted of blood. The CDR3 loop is CASSPRTSGTDTQYF. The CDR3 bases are TGTGCCAGCAGCCCAAGGACTAGCGGCACAGATACGCAGTATTTT. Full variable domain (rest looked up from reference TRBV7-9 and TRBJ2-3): DTGVSQNPRHKITKRGQNVTFRCDPISEHNRLYWYRQTLGQGPEFLTYFQNEAQLEKSRLLSDRFSAERPKGSFSTLEIQRTEQGDSAMYLCASSPRTSGTDTQYFGPGTRLTVL.